This TCR beta chain was profiled in a study of OX40 agonist ivuxolimab in advanced cancers. Study at large: Ivuxolimab is an agonistic anti-OX40 (CD134) antibody, and patients were treated with it.

Method: immunoSEQ multiplex PCR; TCRdb's copy keeps in-frame clones and lacks some. The data show 50,000 to 60,000 clones, 85% to 90% seen once. The CDR3 extends over 18 amino acids. The V gene lost 5 bases and the J gene lost 0 bases, with 22 bases spanning the gap. Germline V CDR1 and CDR2: PRHDT, FYEKMQ (reference sequence). The chain recombines TRBV13 with TRBJ1-1; D might be TRBD1 (6 bases). The receptor's source is an adult with an advanced solid tumor such as melanoma, head and neck, liver or kidney cancer. Sequences were derived from CD4+ or CD8+ T cells sorted from blood, sampled in a trial of the OX40 agonist ivuxolimab. CDR3 amino acids: CASSKPTGSNMMNTEAFF. The CDR3 nucleotides read TGTGCCAGCAGCAAACCGACAGGCTCAAACATGATGAACACTGAAGCTTTCTTT.